Below are 4 T cell receptor beta chains sequenced from a single sample in a study of blood T cell repertoires in COVID-19. Libraries were prepared by immunoSEQ multiplex PCR; TCRdb keeps only in-frame clonotypes and omits some of them. The top ten hold around 10% of the sample, which has almost 300,000 clones, roughly 89% seen once. The sample taken for sequencing was peripheral blood. These receptors came from a woman aged 25 to 39 with COVID-19, enrolled during active disease.

The V call is TRBV27, the J call TRBJ1-1; D unclear. Germline V gene lookup returns CDR1 MNHEY and CDR2 SMNVEV (reference sequence). The CDR3 is made up of 19 amino acids. V was cut by 3 bases and J by 8 bases, with 31 bases left in between. CDR3 protein: CASSFPRPPGSPLGSEAFF. CDR3 DNA: TGTGCCAGCAGTTTCCCCCGGCCCCCGGGATCTCCGTTGGGTTCGGAAGCTTTCTTT.

This clone has only one observation. This chain joins TRBV6-5 and TRBJ1-1; D ambiguous. This CDR3 is built from 14 residues. Trimming stripped 5 bases from V and 5 bases from J, with 15 bases between. Germline V gene data show CDR1 as MNHEY and CDR2 as SVGAGI. In DNA, the CDR3 is TGTGCCAGCAGTCCACACCCGGGAGGGACTGAAGCTTTCTTT. This gives the protein CASSPHPGGTEAFF.

CDR3 in amino acids: CAGSTGFSGYTF. CDR3 DNA sequence: TGTGCCGGTAGTACAGGGTTCTCTGGCTACACCTTC. The chain recombines TRBV2 with TRBJ1-2, with TRBD1 as a possible D gene (6 bases). Germline V gene lookup returns CDR1 SNHLY and CDR2 FYNNEI. V lost 11 bases and J 7 bases, leaving 17 bases between the germline ends. The CDR3 loop spans 12 amino acids.

The chain carries TRBV5-1 and TRBJ2-3; 10 bases match TRBD2. V lost 3 bases, J lost 6 bases, and 7 bases stayed unmatched. Germline CDR1 and CDR2: SGHRS and YFSETQ. There are 15 residues in the CDR3. The CDR3 sequence: CASSYSGGAWDTQYF. The CDR3 DNA reads TGCGCCAGCAGCTACAGCGGGGGGGCTTGGGATACGCAGTATTTT.